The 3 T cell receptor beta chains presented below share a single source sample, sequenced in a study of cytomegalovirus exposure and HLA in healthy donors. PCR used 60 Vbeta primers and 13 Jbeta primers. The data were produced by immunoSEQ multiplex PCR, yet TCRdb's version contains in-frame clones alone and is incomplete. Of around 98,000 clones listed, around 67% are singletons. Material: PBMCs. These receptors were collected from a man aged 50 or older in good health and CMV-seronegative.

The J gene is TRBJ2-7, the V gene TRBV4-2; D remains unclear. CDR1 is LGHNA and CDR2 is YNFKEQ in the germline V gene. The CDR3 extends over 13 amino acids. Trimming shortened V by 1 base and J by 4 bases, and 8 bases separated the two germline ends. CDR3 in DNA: TGTGCCAGCAGCCAAGTGGTCGGGTACGAGCAGTACTTC. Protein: CASSQVVGYEQYF.

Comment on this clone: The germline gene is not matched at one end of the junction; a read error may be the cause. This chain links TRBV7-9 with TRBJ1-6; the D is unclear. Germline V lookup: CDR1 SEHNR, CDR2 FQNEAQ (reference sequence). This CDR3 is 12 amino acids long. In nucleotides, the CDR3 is TGTTCCAGCAGCTTGGCTGGTTCACCCCTCCACTTT. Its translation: CSSSLAGSPLHF.

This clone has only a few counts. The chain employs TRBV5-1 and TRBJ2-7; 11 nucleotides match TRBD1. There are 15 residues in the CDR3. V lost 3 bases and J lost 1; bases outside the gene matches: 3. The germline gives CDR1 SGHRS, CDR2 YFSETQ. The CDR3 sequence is CASSWGQGVSYEQYF. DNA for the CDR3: TGCGCCAGCAGCTGGGGACAGGGGGTTTCCTACGAGCAGTACTTC.